The clone carrying this T cell receptor beta chain showed up just a few times. Its target is not known. TCRdb re-analysed the 5' RACE reads in MiXCR, keeping a single row per CDR3 protein. The sample carries 690,000 or so distinct CDR3 sequences, over 8.5% recorded once. This specimen belongs to a study of identical twins. Study findings and constraints: In cord blood, abundant beta clonotypes had fewer insertions; memory showed no trend.

Separately, the same data were catalogued under a study of yellow fever vaccine responses in identical twins.

The receptor comes from a woman between 18 and 29 years old in good health. Sequencing input: PBMCs.

In nucleotides, the CDR3 is TGTGCCAGCAGCAACTCCCCACTAGCGGGATCGAACACCGGGGAGCTGTTTTTT. Its translation: CASSNSPLAGSNTGELFF. This chain uses TRBV11-1 with TRBJ2-2; 10 nucleotides agree with TRBD2. CDR1 SGHAT and CDR2 FQDESV come from the germline V gene (reference sequence). The J segment lost 0 bases and the V segment lost 5 bases, leaving 9 bases of the junction unmatched. The CDR3 spans 18 residues.